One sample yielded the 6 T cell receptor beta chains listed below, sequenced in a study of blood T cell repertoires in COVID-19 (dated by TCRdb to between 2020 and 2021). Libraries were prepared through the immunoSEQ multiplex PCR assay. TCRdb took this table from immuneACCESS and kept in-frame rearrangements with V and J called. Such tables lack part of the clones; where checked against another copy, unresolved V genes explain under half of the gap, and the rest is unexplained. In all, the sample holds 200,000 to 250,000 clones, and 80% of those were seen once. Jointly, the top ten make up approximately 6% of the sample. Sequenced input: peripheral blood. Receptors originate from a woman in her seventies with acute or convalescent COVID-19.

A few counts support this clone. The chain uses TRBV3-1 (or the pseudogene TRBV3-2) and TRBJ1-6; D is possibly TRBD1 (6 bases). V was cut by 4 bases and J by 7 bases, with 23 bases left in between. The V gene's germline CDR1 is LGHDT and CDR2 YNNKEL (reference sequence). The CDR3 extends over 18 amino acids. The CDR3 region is CASSPRGLGEWRNSPLHF. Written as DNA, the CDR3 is TGTGCCAGCAGCCCCAGGGGTCTGGGTGAGTGGCGGAATTCACCCCTCCACTTT.

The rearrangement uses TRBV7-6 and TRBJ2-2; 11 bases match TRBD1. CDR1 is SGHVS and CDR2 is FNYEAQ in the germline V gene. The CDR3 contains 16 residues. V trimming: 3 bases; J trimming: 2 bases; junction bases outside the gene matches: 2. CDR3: CASSFGTGGNTGELFF. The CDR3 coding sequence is TGTGCCAGCAGCTTTGGGACAGGGGGAAACACCGGGGAGCTGTTTTTT.

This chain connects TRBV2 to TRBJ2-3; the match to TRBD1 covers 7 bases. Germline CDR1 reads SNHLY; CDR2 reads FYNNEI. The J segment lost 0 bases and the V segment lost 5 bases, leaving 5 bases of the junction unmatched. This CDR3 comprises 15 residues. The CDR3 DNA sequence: TGTGCCAGCAGTCCCGGGACAGCTAGCACAGATACGCAGTATTTT. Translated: CASSPGTASTDTQYF.

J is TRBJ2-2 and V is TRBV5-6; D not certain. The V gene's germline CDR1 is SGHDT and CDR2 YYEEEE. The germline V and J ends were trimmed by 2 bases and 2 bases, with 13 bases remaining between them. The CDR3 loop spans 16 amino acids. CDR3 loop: CASSLIETANTGELFF. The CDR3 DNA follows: TGTGCCAGCAGCTTAATCGAGACTGCCAACACCGGGGAGCTGTTTTTT. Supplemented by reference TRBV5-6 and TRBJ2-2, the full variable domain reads DAGVTQSPTHLIKTRGQQVTLRCSPKSGHDTVSWYQQALGQGPQFIFQYYEEEERQRGNFPDRFSGHQFPNYSSELNVNALLLGDSALYLCASSLIETANTGELFFGEGSRLTVL.

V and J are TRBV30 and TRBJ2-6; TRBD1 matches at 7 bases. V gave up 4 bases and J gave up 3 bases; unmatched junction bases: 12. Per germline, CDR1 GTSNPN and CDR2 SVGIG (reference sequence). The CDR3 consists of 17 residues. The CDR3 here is CAWKLEGALGGANVLTF. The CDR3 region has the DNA TGTGCCTGGAAACTCGAGGGGGCTTTAGGTGGGGCCAACGTCCTGACTTTC.

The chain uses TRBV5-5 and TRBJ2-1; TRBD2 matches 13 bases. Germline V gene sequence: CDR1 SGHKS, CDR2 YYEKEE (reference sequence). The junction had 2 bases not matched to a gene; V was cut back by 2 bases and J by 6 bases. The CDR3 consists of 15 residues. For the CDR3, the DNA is TGTGCCAGCAGCTTCGGGACTAGCGGGACCAATGAGCAGTTCTTC. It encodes CASSFGTSGTNEQFF.